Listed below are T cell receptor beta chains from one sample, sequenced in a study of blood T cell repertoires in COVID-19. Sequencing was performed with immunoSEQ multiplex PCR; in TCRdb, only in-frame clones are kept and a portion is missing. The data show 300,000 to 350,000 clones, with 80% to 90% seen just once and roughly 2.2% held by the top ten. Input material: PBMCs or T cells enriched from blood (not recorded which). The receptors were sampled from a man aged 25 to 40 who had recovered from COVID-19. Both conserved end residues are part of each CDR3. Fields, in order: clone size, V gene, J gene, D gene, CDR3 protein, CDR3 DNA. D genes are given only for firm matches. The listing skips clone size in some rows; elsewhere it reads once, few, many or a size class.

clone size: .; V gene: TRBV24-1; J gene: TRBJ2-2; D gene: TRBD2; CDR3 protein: CATSDPMTSGGTGELFF; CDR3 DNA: TGTGCCACCAGTGACCCTATGACTAGCGGGGGGACCGGGGAGCTGTTTTTT
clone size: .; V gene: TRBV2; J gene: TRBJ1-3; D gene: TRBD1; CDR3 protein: CASRRDRGASGNTIYF; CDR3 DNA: TGTGCCAGCAGGCGCGACAGGGGAGCCTCTGGAAACACCATATATTTT
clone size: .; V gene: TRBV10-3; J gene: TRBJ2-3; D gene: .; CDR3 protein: CAISESGAGRYTDTQYF; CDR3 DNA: TGTGCCATCAGTGAGTCGGGCGCGGGGCGTTACACAGATACGCAGTATTTT
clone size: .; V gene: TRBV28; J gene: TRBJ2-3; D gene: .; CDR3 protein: CASSFTATKDTQYF; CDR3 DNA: TGTGCCAGCAGTTTTACCGCTACGAAAGATACGCAGTATTTT
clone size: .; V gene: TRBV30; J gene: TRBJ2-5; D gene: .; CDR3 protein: CAWGVATQYF; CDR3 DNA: TGTGCCTGGGGGGTGGCAACCCAGTACTTC
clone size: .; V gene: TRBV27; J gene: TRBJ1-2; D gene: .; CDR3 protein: CASRQGGGGYTF; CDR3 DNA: TGTGCCAGCAGACAGGGCGGTGGTGGCTACACCTTC
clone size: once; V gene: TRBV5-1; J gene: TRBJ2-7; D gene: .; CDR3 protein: CAGRQPNRPDWSVAYHYEQYF; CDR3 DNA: TGCGCCGGCCGCCAACCGAACAGGCCAGACTGGTCAGTCGCCTACCACTACGAGCAGTACTTC
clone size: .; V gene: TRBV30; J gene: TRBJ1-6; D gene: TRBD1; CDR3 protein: CAWMTGSYNSPLHF; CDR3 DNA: TGTGCCTGGATGACAGGGTCCTATAATTCACCCCTCCACTTT
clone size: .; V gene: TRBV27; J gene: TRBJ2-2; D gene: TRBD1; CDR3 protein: CASSSTGPDTGELFF; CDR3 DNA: TGTGCCAGCAGTTCGACAGGGCCCGACACCGGGGAGCTGTTTTTT
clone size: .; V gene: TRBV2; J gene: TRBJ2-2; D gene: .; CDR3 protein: CASNTPGELFF; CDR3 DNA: TGTGCCAGCAATACTCCCGGGGAGCTGTTTTTT
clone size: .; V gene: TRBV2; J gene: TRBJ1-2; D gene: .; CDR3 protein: CASSWDGARGGYTF; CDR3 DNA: TGTGCCAGCAGTTGGGACGGGGCGAGGGGGGGCTACACCTTC
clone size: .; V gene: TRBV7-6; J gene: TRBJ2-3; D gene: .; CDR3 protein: CASSSTEKPTDTQYF; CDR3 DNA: TGTGCCAGCAGCTCAACAGAGAAACCCACAGATACGCAGTATTTT
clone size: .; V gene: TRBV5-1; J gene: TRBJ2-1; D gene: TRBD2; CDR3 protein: CASRTSSGEFNEQFF; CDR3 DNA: TGCGCCAGCAGGACATCTAGCGGGGAATTCAATGAGCAGTTCTTC
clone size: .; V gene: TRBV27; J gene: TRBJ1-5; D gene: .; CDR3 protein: CASSFGVNQPQHF; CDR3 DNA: TGTGCCAGCAGTTTCGGGGTGAATCAGCCCCAGCATTTT
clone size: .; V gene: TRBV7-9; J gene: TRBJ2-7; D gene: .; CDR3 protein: CASSSLGRKYEQYF; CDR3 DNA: TGTGCCAGCAGCTCACTGGGGAGAAAGTACGAGCAGTACTTC
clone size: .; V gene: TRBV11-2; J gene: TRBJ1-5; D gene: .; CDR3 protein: CASSLSGTGSNQPQHF; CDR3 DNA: TGTGCCAGCAGCTTATCCGGTACAGGGAGCAATCAGCCCCAGCATTTT
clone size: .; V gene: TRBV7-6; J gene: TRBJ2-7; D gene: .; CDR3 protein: CASSLWKGSYEQYF; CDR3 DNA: TGTGCCAGCAGCTTATGGAAGGGGTCCTACGAGCAGTACTTC
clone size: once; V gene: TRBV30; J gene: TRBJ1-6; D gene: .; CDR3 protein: CAGSAGDLGGSPLHF; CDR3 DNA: TGTGCCGGGTCGGCCGGGGACCTCGGGGGTTCACCCCTCCACTTT
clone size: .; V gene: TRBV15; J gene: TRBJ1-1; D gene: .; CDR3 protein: CATSRTRDMNTEAFF; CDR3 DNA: TGTGCCACCAGCAGAACCAGGGACATGAACACTGAAGCTTTCTTT
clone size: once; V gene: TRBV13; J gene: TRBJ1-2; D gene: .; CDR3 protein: CASSPWTDNGYTF; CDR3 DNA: TGTGCCAGCAGCCCTTGGACAGATAATGGCTACACCTTC
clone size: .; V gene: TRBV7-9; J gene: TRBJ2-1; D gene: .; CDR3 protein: CASSLYSPTGNSYNEQFF; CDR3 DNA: TGTGCCAGCAGCCTGTACTCCCCTACGGGGAACTCCTACAATGAGCAGTTCTTC
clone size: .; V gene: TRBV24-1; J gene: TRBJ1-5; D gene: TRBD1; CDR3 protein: CATSDNRGHDNQPQHF; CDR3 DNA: TGTGCCACCAGTGATAACAGGGGGCATGACAATCAGCCCCAGCATTTT
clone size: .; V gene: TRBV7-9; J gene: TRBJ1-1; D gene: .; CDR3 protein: CASSPYRANMNTEAFF; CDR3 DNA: TGTGCCAGCAGCCCCTACAGGGCCAACATGAACACTGAAGCTTTCTTT
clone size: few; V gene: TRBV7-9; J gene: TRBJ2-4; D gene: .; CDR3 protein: CASSPQVAKNIQYF; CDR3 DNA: TGTGCCAGCAGCCCCCAGGTGGCCAAAAACATTCAGTACTTC
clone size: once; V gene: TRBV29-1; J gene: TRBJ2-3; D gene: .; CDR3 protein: CSVTPGTHSTDTQYF; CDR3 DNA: TGCAGCGTTACGCCGGGGACACATAGCACAGATACGCAGTATTTT
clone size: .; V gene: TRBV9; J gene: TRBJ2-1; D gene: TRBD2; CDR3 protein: CASSVHNGGDNEQFF; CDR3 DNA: TGTGCCAGCAGCGTACATAACGGGGGGGACAATGAGCAGTTCTTC
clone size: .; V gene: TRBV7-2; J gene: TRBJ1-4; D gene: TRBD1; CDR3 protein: CASSPRQGAGEKLFF; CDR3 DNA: TGTGCCAGCAGCCCTCGACAGGGGGCAGGCGAAAAACTGTTTTTT
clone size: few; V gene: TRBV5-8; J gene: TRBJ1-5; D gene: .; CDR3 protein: CASSPGLRQPQHF; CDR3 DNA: TGTGCCAGCAGCCCTGGATTGAGGCAGCCCCAGCATTTT
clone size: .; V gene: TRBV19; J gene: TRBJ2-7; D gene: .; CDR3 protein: CASSPGRGYEQYF; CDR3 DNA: TGTGCCAGTAGTCCCGGAAGAGGCTACGAGCAGTACTTC
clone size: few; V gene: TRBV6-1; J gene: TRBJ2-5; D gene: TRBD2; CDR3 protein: CASSEVGGWKETQYF; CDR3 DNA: TGTGCCAGCAGTGAAGTGGGAGGGTGGAAGGAGACCCAGTACTTC
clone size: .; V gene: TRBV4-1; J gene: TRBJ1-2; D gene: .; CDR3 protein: CASSRTQTDGHGYTF; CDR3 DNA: TGCGCCAGCAGCCGAACCCAGACCGATGGGCATGGCTACACCTTC
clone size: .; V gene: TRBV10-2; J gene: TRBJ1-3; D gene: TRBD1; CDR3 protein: CASSRPGTGASGNTIYF; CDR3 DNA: TGCGCCAGCAGCCGACCCGGGACAGGGGCCTCTGGAAACACCATATATTTT
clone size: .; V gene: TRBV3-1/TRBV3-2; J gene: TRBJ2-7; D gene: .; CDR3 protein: CASSLNYEQYF; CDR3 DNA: TGTGCCAGCAGCCTCAACTACGAGCAGTACTTC
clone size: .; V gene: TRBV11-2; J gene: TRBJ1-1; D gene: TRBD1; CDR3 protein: CASSLGGQGVSTEAFF; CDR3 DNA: TGTGCCAGCAGCTTAGGAGGACAGGGCGTAAGTACTGAAGCTTTCTTT
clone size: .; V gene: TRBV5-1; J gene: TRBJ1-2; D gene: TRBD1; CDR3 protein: CASSQLTGGVEGYTF; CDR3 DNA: TGCGCCAGCAGCCAACTTACAGGGGGAGTGGAGGGCTACACCTTC
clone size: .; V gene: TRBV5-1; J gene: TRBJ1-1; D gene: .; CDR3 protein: CASRRTYRVGLNTEAFF; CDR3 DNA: TGCGCCAGCAGACGTACCTACAGGGTGGGCTTGAACACTGAAGCTTTCTTT
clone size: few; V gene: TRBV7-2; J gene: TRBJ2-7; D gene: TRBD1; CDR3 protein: CASSLGQRTGTPHEQYF; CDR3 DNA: TGTGCCAGCAGCTTAGGTCAAAGGACAGGGACTCCACACGAGCAGTACTTC